Listed below are T cell receptor beta chains from one sample, sequenced in a study of glioma-infiltrating T cells after dendritic cell vaccination. Data came from immunoSEQ multiplex PCR; TCRdb stores just in-frame clones and leaves some out. The table lists approximately 84,000 clones, over 75% of them singletons. Source: blood, taken before dendritic cell vaccination. These receptor sequences come from a human donor with glioblastoma. The CDR3 runs from the conserved cysteine through the conserved F or W. Each record gives: J gene, clone size, D gene, V gene, CDR3 protein, CDR3 DNA. The D gene is left open where the match is weak. Rows give clone size only sometimes, using once, few, many, or a class for an expanded clone.

>TRBJ2-7|.|TRBD1|TRBV15
CATSASGTGAEQYF
TGTGCCACCAGCGCCTCCGGGACAGGGGCCGAGCAGTACTTC
>TRBJ2-1|few|TRBD1|TRBV5-1
CASSWGTGEQFF
TGCGCCAGCAGCTGGGGGACAGGAGAGCAGTTCTTC
>TRBJ1-1|.|TRBD1|TRBV11-2
CASRPGQGSNTEAFF
TGTGCCAGCAGGCCGGGACAGGGGTCGAACACTGAAGCTTTCTTT
>TRBJ1-1|.|.|TRBV9
CASSVDQIMNTEAFF
TGTGCCAGCAGCGTAGATCAGATTATGAACACTGAAGCTTTCTTT
>TRBJ1-2|.|TRBD1|TRBV25-1
CASSGQGALNYGYTF
TGTGCCAGCAGTGGACAGGGGGCGCTGAACTATGGCTACACCTTC
>TRBJ2-1|.|TRBD2|TRBV6-4
CASSDSSGSNEQFF
TGTGCCAGCAGTGACTCTAGCGGGAGCAATGAGCAGTTCTTC
>TRBJ2-1|.|TRBD1|TRBV5-1
CASSWGDREANEQFF
TGCGCCAGCAGCTGGGGGGACAGGGAGGCAAATGAGCAGTTCTTC
>TRBJ2-7|.|TRBD1|TRBV18
CASSAGQGYEQYF
TGTGCCAGCTCAGCGGGACAGGGGTACGAGCAGTACTTC
>TRBJ2-7|.|.|TRBV6-1
CASSVEYPYEQYF
TGTGCCAGCAGTGTTGAGTATCCCTACGAGCAGTACTTC
>TRBJ2-5|.|TRBD2|TRBV4-1
CASSQVGAGGVQETQYF
TGCGCCAGCAGCCAAGTCGGTGCGGGGGGGGTACAAGAGACCCAGTACTTC
>TRBJ1-1|.|.|TRBV5-4
CASSPNRGGWVSAFF
TGTGCCAGCAGCCCCAATCGGGGGGGTTGGGTTTCGGCTTTCTTT
>TRBJ1-2|.|.|TRBV19
CASSIETPPNYGYTF
TGTGCCAGTAGTATAGAAACACCTCCTAACTATGGCTACACCTTC
>TRBJ1-4|.|.|TRBV5-1
CASSPGPEDEKLFF
TGCGCCAGCAGCCCGGGCCCGGAGGATGAAAAACTGTTTTTT
>TRBJ2-3|.|.|TRBV5-1
CASSLGGSSTDTQYF
TGCGCCAGCAGCTTGGGCGGATCTAGCACAGATACGCAGTATTTT
>TRBJ1-5|.|.|TRBV29-1
CSVISGNQPQHF
TGCAGCGTTATCTCTGGCAATCAGCCCCAGCATTTT
>TRBJ2-5|.|TRBD1|TRBV15
CAARLTGGLQETQYF
TGTGCCGCCAGGTTGACAGGGGGCCTTCAAGAGACCCAGTACTTC
>TRBJ2-7|.|TRBD2|TRBV7-8
CASSFSSGSTYEQYF
TGTGCCAGCAGCTTTTCTAGCGGGAGTACGTACGAGCAGTACTTC
>TRBJ2-7|.|TRBD1|TRBV18
CASSATGGYPYEQYF
TGTGCCAGCTCAGCGACAGGGGGATATCCCTACGAGCAGTACTTC
>TRBJ1-3|.|TRBD1|TRBV7-9
CASSYRQGISGNTIYF
TGTGCCAGCAGCTATAGACAGGGAATCTCTGGAAACACCATATATTTT
>TRBJ1-1|.|TRBD1|TRBV19
CASSKGGFAEAFF
TGTGCCAGTAGCAAAGGGGGCTTCGCTGAAGCTTTCTTT
>TRBJ2-3|.|TRBD2|TRBV7-2
CASSLGPRGREPAQYF
TGTGCCAGCAGCTTAGGCCCACGCGGGAGAGAGCCTGCGCAGTATTTT
>TRBJ2-2|once|TRBD1|TRBV2
CASSLTGVNTGELFF
TGTGCCAGCAGTTTGACAGGGGTGAACACCGGGGAGCTGTTTTTT
>TRBJ2-7|once|TRBD2|TRBV7-3
CASSFFSGGAYEQYF
TGTGCCAGCAGCTTTTTTAGCGGGGGGGCCTACGAGCAGTACTTC
>TRBJ2-5|.|TRBD1|TRBV5-6
CASSSAGTGAGETQYF
TGTGCCAGCAGCTCCGCCGGGACAGGGGCAGGGGAGACCCAGTACTTC
>TRBJ1-4|.|TRBD1|TRBV18
CASSRELQGTNEKLFF
TGTGCCAGCTCACGCGAGTTACAGGGGACCAATGAAAAACTGTTTTTT
>TRBJ1-1|.|TRBD1|TRBV6-5
CASLRGKNTEAFF
TGTGCCAGCCTCAGGGGGAAGAACACTGAAGCTTTCTTT
>TRBJ1-1|.|.|TRBV27
CASSPLIAGVTEAFF
TGTGCCAGCAGTCCCTTGATAGCCGGGGTCACTGAAGCTTTCTTT
>TRBJ2-1|few|TRBD2|TRBV4-3
CASSQATPFLAGAYNEQFF
TGCGCCAGCAGCCAAGCTACCCCCTTCCTAGCGGGGGCATACAATGAGCAGTTCTTC
>TRBJ2-2|.|TRBD2|TRBV6-1
CASSGLAGFANTGELFF
TGTGCCAGCAGTGGACTAGCGGGGTTCGCGAACACCGGGGAGCTGTTTTTT
>TRBJ1-2|.|TRBD1|TRBV7-2
CASSYPGGQGAYGYTF
TGTGCCAGCAGCTACCCCGGGGGACAGGGCGCCTATGGCTACACCTTC
>TRBJ1-1|.|TRBD1|TRBV30
CATPPPTGADTEAFF
TGTGCCACCCCACCCCCCACAGGGGCGGACACTGAAGCTTTCTTT
>TRBJ2-5|.|TRBD2|TRBV2
CASSGVAGGQGTQYF
TGTGCCAGCAGTGGTGTAGCGGGGGGGCAGGGGACCCAGTACTTC
>TRBJ1-1|few|TRBD1|TRBV2
CASSPQGLTEAFF
TGTGCCAGCAGCCCACAGGGGCTCACTGAAGCTTTCTTT
>TRBJ1-5|.|.|TRBV15
CATSSGFRVDEGVQPQHF
TGTGCCACCAGCTCAGGTTTCAGGGTCGATGAAGGCGTTCAGCCCCAGCATTTT
>TRBJ1-1|.|TRBD1|TRBV23-1
CASRGQTTEAFF
TGCGCCAGCAGGGGACAGACCACTGAAGCTTTCTTT
>TRBJ2-2|.|.|TRBV5-1
CASSFLGQGSDTGELFF
TGCGCCAGCAGCTTCCTCGGGCAGGGGTCGGACACCGGGGAGCTGTTTTTT
>TRBJ2-2|.|.|TRBV7-3
CASSQSTGELFF
TGTGCCAGCAGTCAGTCCACGGGGGAGCTGTTTTTT
>TRBJ2-3|.|.|TRBV29-1
CSPKEITDTQYF
TGCAGCCCGAAGGAGATCACAGATACGCAGTATTTT
>TRBJ2-3|.|TRBD1|TRBV7-9
CASSDRGLSTDTQYF
TGTGCCAGCAGCGACAGGGGATTGAGCACAGATACGCAGTATTTT
>TRBJ2-3|.|TRBD2|TRBV4-3
CASSQDSGGWSDTQYF
TGCGCCAGCAGCCAAGATTCCGGGGGGTGGTCAGATACGCAGTATTTT
>TRBJ2-3|once|.|TRBV6-4
CASSSQGSATDTQYF
TGTGCCAGCAGTTCACAGGGTAGTGCGACAGATACGCAGTATTTT
>TRBJ1-2|.|.|TRBV7-2
CASSLGQYDGYTF
TGTGCCAGCAGCTTAGGGCAGTACGATGGCTACACCTTC
>TRBJ1-1|.|.|TRBV18
CASSPSSGLMNTEAFF
TGTGCCAGCTCACCATCTAGCGGACTGATGAACACTGAAGCTTTCTTT
>TRBJ1-2|.|.|TRBV29-1
CSVEDSNYGYTF
TGCAGCGTTGAGGACAGTAACTATGGCTACACCTTC
>TRBJ1-5|.|.|TRBV5-1
CASSLGSSNQPQHF
TGCGCCAGCAGCTTGGGCAGTAGCAATCAGCCCCAGCATTTT
>TRBJ2-5|.|.|TRBV7-3
CASSPSGHSEETQYF
TGTGCCAGCAGCCCGAGCGGGCATTCAGAGGAGACCCAGTACTTC
>TRBJ2-3|.|.|TRBV19
CASSPGDSSTDTQYF
TGTGCCAGTAGTCCGGGGGACTCATCCACAGATACGCAGTATTTT
>TRBJ1-2|.|TRBD1|TRBV28
CASSFDRGYGYTF
TGTGCCAGCAGTTTTGACAGGGGATATGGCTACACCTTC
>TRBJ2-7|once|.|TRBV27
CASSFLTKELRAYEQYF
TGTGCCAGCAGTTTCCTGACCAAGGAGCTCAGAGCCTACGAGCAGTACTTC
>TRBJ1-4|.|.|TRBV7-6
CASSHRSPMREKLFF
TGTGCCAGCAGCCACCGAAGCCCGATGAGGGAAAAACTGTTTTTT
>TRBJ2-1|.|.|TRBV29-1
CSVNPGQPNEQFF
TGCAGCGTAAATCCTGGACAGCCGAATGAGCAGTTCTTC
>TRBJ2-3|.|.|TRBV6-5
CASSYSGAGTDTQYF
TGTGCCAGCAGTTACTCGGGGGCGGGCACAGATACGCAGTATTTT
>TRBJ2-2|.|TRBD2|TRBV7-6
CASSLVAGGVTGELFF
TGTGCCAGCAGCTTAGTAGCGGGAGGGGTTACCGGGGAGCTGTTTTTT
>TRBJ2-1|.|TRBD1|TRBV7-8
CASSPRGTGNNEQFF
TGTGCCAGCAGCCCCCGCGGGACAGGGAACAATGAGCAGTTCTTC
>TRBJ2-5|few|TRBD2|TRBV7-2
CASSFWGSGGVEETQYF
TGTGCCAGCAGCTTCTGGGGTAGCGGGGGGGTGGAAGAGACCCAGTACTTC